This TCR beta chain was identified in a study of T-cell reconstitution after alpha-beta-depleted transplantation in children. Study results and limitations: T-cell numbers and diversity, one year after transplant, stemmed largely from T cells that were newly produced. For some patients, TCRbeta diversity was high at day 60 because of recipient T cells and thymic progenitors that survived.

Unique molecular identifiers were incorporated into the prepared TCRbeta library. TCRdb reprocessed the PCR reads with MiXCR, giving one entry per CDR3 protein. This table holds about 240,000 distinct CDR3 sequences, roughly a quarter found once. V lost 5 bases and J 2 bases, leaving 12 bases between the germline ends. Germline V CDR1 and CDR2: DFQATT, SNEGSKA (reference sequence). CDR3 length: 13 residues. As concerns this clonotype: No antigen is known for it.

This sequence originates from a girl aged 2 to 9 with Fanconi anemia, due to receive a stem cell transplant. This material consisted of PBMCs, taken before TCRalphabeta/CD19-depleted stem cell transplant. The V and J genes are TRBV20-1 and TRBJ1-2; tentative D call: TRBD1 (5 bases). The DNA for the CDR3 is TGCAGTGCTGGTCGGGACCTGAACTATGGCTACACCTTC. Its translation is CSAGRDLNYGYTF.